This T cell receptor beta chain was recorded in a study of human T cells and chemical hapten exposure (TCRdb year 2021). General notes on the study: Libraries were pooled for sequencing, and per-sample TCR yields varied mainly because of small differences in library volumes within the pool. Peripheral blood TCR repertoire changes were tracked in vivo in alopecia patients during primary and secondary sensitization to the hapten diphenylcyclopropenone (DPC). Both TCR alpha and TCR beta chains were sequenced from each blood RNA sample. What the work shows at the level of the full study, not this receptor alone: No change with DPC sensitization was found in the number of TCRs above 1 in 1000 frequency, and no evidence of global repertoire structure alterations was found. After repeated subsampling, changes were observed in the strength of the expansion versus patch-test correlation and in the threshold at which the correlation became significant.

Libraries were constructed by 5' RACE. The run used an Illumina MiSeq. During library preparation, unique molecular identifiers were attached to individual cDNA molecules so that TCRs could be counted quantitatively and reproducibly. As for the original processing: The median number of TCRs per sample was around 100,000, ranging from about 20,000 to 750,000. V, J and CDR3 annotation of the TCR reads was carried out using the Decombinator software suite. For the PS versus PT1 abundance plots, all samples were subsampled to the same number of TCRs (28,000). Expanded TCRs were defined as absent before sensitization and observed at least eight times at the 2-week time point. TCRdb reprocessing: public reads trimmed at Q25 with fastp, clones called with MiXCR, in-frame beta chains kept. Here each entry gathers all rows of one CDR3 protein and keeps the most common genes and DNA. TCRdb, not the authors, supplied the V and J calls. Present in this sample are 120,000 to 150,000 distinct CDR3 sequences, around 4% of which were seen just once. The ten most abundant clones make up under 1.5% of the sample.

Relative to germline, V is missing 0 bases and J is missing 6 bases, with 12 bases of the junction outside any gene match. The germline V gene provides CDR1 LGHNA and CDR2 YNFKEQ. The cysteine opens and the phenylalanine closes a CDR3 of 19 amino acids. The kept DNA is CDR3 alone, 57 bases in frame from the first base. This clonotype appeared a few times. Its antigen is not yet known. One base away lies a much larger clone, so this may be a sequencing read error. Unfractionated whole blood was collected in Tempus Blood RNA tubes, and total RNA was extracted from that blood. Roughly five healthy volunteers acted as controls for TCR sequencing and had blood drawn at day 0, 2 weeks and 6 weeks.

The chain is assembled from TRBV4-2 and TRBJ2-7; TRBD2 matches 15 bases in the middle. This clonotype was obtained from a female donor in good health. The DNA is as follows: TGTGCCAGCAGCCAAGACGCTACCGGGACTAGCGGGGGGTCTGGCGAGCAGTACTTC. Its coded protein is CASSQDATGTSGGSGEQYF.